Sequencing of this T cell receptor beta chain was carried out in a study of T cell repertoires and leukemia-associated antigens (dated by TCRdb to the late 2010s). As for the study more broadly: About 5.1 to 7 million read pairs and about 3 to 5.0 million effective reads were obtained per sample, with some 16 million effective reads obtained overall. In vitro peptide stimulation of healthy T cells was used with the aim of identifying the antigen recognized by a TCR Vbeta21 clone previously found in CML patients. The full study reports these points: Direct testing of the expanded clones' antigen specificity and function was not done, and further investigation was required. The four groups showed no significant differences in numbers of Vbeta genes (about 60), Jbeta genes (roughly 15), VDJ rearrangements, or unique CDR3s.

CDR1 and CDR2, looked up from the germline V gene (reference sequence), are DFQATT and SNEGSKA. Relative to germline, V is missing 6 bases and J is missing 7 bases, with 1 base of the junction outside any gene match. Measured from the cysteine to the phenylalanine, the CDR3 is 10 residues long. The sequence is cut down to CDR3 DNA, 30 bases in frame from base 1. A note on this clonotype: What antigen it recognizes has not been identified. Per-nucleotide qualities are absent, and no much larger clonotype sits a single base away.

Total RNA was extracted from the cultured T cells with TRIzol reagent. TCRbeta libraries were amplified from RNA by 5' rapid amplification of cDNA ends (5'RACE). Before sequencing, Qubit, an Agilent instrument, and quantitative PCR were used to check library concentration and integrity. Sequencing of qualified libraries was performed on Illumina HiSeq or MiSeq by a commercial service provider. For the original study's pipeline: TCR sequences in each sample were identified using MiXCR version 1.8.2. For a clone to count as qualified, its CDR3 had to be longer than four amino acids, its nucleotide length had to be in-frame, and the clone could not contain a stop codon. An effective read was defined as a read containing the complete CDR3 structure. Expanded clones were validated by RT-PCR with 24 Vbeta primers, GeneScan spectratyping, and Sanger sequencing. The public reads were run again by TCRdb, first through fastp at Q25 and then through MiXCR, and only productive beta chains were kept. Every entry covers one CDR3 protein and lists the most common genes and DNA from its rows. In this record, the V and J calls reflect TCRdb's handling and not the investigators' own analysis. This sample comprises some 14,000 distinct CDR3 sequences, about 40% of them detected only once. The top ten clonotypes cover about 9% of the sample.

CD3+ T cells were initially rested overnight at 2.5 million to 3 million cells/mL in RPMI 1640 lacking fetal bovine serum. MACS immunomagnetic beads were used, per the manufacturer's instructions, to isolate CD3+ T cells from PBMCs. The sequenced sample consisted of CD3+ T cells sorted from blood and cultured. The receptor's source is a female donor in good health. The chain is made from TRBV20-1 and TRBJ1-1; 8 bases in between match TRBD1. The DNA sequence is TGCAGTGCCGGGACAGGTGAAGCTTTCTTT. Its product reads: CSAGTGEAFF.